This TCR beta chain was identified in a study of blood T cell repertoires in COVID-19. Whole-study context: Both acute and convalescent COVID-19 samples were obtained from the United States, Italy and Spain.

Clones were read by immunoSEQ multiplex PCR, and TCRdb kept only the in-frame ones, dropping some. The sample consists of about 220,000 clones, 82% of them appearing once. The receptor was isolated from an older woman who had recovered from COVID-19. Material for sequencing was PBMCs or T cells enriched from blood (not recorded which).

DNA of the CDR3: TGCGCCAGCAGCAGTACGCCAAGGGGGCCGAGCACTGAAGCTTTCTTT. Protein product: CASSSTPRGPSTEAFF. This sequence joins TRBV5-1 and TRBJ1-1, with 7 bases aligning to TRBD1. The germline gives CDR1 SGHRS, CDR2 YFSETQ. The trim removed 4 bases at V and 4 bases at J, leaving 13 bases unmatched. The CDR3 loop spans 16 amino acids.